The rows below give T cell receptor beta chains drawn from one sample of a study of T cells in Graves' hyperthyroidism and ophthalmopathy. TCRdb called the multiplex PCR reads again in MiXCR, with one record for every CDR3 protein. The sample records more than 500,000 distinct CDR3 sequences, around 42% being singletons. The sample taken for sequencing was peripheral blood or thyroid tissue (not recorded which). These TCRs come from an adult woman with Graves' disease, either hyperthyroidism or ophthalmopathy (not recorded which). The CDR3 runs from the conserved cysteine through the conserved F or W. Fields, in order: clone size, J gene, V gene, D gene, CDR3 protein, CDR3 DNA. The D gene is left open where the match is weak. Size is omitted from some rows. Given values are once, few, many or a class for expanded clones.

NA,TRBJ1-1,TRBV28,NA,CASSLSQGAFF,TGTGCCAGCAGTTTGTCCCAAGGGGCTTTCTTT
many,TRBJ2-7,TRBV20-1,NA,CSAKDYEQYF,TGCAGTGCTAAAGACTACGAGCAGTACTTC
NA,TRBJ2-5,TRBV2,TRBD2,CASSGGAGKETQYF,TGTGCCAGCTCGGGAGGGGCAGGGAAAGAGACCCAGTACTTC
many,TRBJ2-7,TRBV7-9,TRBD1,CAIPGDRAYEQYF,TGTGCGATCCCAGGGGACAGAGCATACGAGCAGTACTTC
NA,TRBJ2-2,TRBV29-1,NA,CSVYINTGELFF,TGCAGCGTTTACATTAACACCGGGGAGCTGTTTTTT
many,TRBJ1-5,TRBV19,TRBD1,CASSQGGDQPQHF,TGTGCCAGTAGCCAAGGGGGCGACCAGCCCCAGCATTTT
NA,TRBJ2-5,TRBV7-2,TRBD1,CASSLDRGPQYF,TGTGCCAGCAGCTTAGACAGGGGACCCCAGTACTTC
NA,TRBJ1-3,TRBV29-1,NA,CSVQKTGNTIYF,TGCAGCGTACAGAAGACTGGAAACACCATATATTTT
many,TRBJ2-5,TRBV5-1,NA,CASSPGFQQETQYF,TGCGCCAGCAGCCCCGGTTTCCAACAAGAGACCCAGTACTTC
many,TRBJ1-3,TRBV20-1,TRBD1,CSATGGFGNTIYF,TGCAGTGCCACAGGGGGCTTCGGAAACACCATATATTTT
NA,TRBJ1-6,TRBV20-1,NA,CSARDSYSKNSPLHF,TGCAGTGCTAGAGATTCTTACAGTAAAAATTCACCCCTCCACTTT
many,TRBJ2-7,TRBV10-3,TRBD1,CAIRNTGVGTYEQYF,TGTGCCATCAGGAATACAGGGGTTGGGACCTACGAGCAGTACTTC
NA,TRBJ2-7,TRBV7-8,NA,CASSSGGWVGYEQYF,TGTGCCAGCAGCTCTGGGGGATGGGTTGGCTACGAGCAGTACTTC
NA,TRBJ1-4,TRBV6-6,NA,CASKAGLKLFF,TGTGCCAGCAAGGCAGGTTTAAAACTGTTTTTT
NA,TRBJ1-6,TRBV15,TRBD1,CATSSLAHRGVSPLHF,TGTGCCACCAGCAGTTTAGCCCACAGGGGGGTTTCACCCCTCCACTTT
NA,TRBJ1-6,TRBV20-1,TRBD1,CSARDTWDRNNSPLHF,TGCAGTGCTAGAGATACCTGGGACAGAAATAATTCACCCCTCCACTTT
few,TRBJ1-5,TRBV7-9,NA,CASSFRQQETQHF,TGTGCCAGCAGCTTTAGGCAGCAAGAGACCCAGCATTTT
NA,TRBJ2-5,TRBV25-1,NA,CASSQGGARETQYF,TGTGCCAGCAGCCAGGGGGGGGCGCGAGAGACCCAGTACTTC
once,TRBJ1-5,TRBV7-9,TRBD1,CASGPDRFEVFAGQPEHF,TGTGCCAGCGGCCCGGACAGGTTTGAAGTTTTTGCGGGTCAGCCCGAGCATTTT
NA,TRBJ1-2,TRBV25-1,NA,CASSEPANYGYTF,TGTGCCAGCAGTGAGCCAGCTAACTATGGCTACACCTTC
NA,TRBJ1-1,TRBV12-5,NA,CASGLTITGEAFF,TGTGCTAGTGGTTTAACGATCACTGGCGAAGCTTTCTTT
NA,TRBJ1-4,TRBV6-5,TRBD1,CASSYAGTELLF,TGTGCCAGCAGTTACGCAGGGACAGAGCTTTTATTT
NA,TRBJ2-7,TRBV18,NA,CASSTDSSSYEQYF,TGTGCCAGCTCAACGGACAGTAGCTCCTACGAGCAGTACTTC
few,TRBJ1-5,TRBV7-8,NA,CASSLPGFQPQHF,TGTGCCAGCAGCTTACCAGGTTTTCAGCCCCAGCATTTT
many,TRBJ2-7,TRBV7-2,NA,CASSLFTYEQYF,TGTGCCAGCAGCTTATTCACCTACGAGCAGTACTTC
once,TRBJ1-6,TRBV15,TRBD1,CATSTGGDSPLHF,TGTGCCACCAGCACAGGGGGCGATTCACCCCTCCACTTT
NA,TRBJ2-5,TRBV7-3,NA,CASSPPGRSNQYF,TGTGCCAGCAGCCCGCCGGGGAGGTCTAATCAGTACTTC
many,TRBJ2-2,TRBV14,NA,CASRPGTGELFF,TGTGCCAGCAGACCAGGAACCGGGGAGCTGTTTTTT
NA,TRBJ1-2,TRBV10-3,NA,CAISAIAGGEDGYTF,TGTGCCATCAGTGCTATAGCGGGAGGGGAAGATGGCTACACCTTC
NA,TRBJ2-2,TRBV7-3,NA,CASSPGLAGPGELFF,TGTGCCAGCAGCCCGGGGCTCGCGGGGCCCGGGGAGCTGTTTTTT
NA,TRBJ2-1,TRBV27,NA,CASSPPYNEQFF,TGTGCCAGCTCACCACCGTACAATGAGCAGTTCTTC
once,TRBJ1-1,TRBV29-1,NA,CSVEFTNENTEAFF,TGCAGCGTTGAGTTTACAAACGAAAACACTGAAGCTTTCTTT
NA,TRBJ2-3,TRBV24-1,TRBD1,CATEGGDTQYF,TGTGCCACCGAAGGGGGCGATACGCAGTATTTT
many,TRBJ2-7,TRBV7-2,TRBD1,CASTQAVTGGIYEQYF,TGTGCCAGCACCCAAGCGGTGACAGGGGGTATATACGAGCAGTACTTC
NA,TRBJ1-1,TRBV29-1,NA,CSVGRGVTEAFF,TGCAGCGTCGGGCGGGGGGTCACTGAAGCTTTCTTT
NA,TRBJ2-5,TRBV7-2,NA,CASSTDGQTRETQYF,TGTGCCAGCAGCACAGACGGGCAAACCAGGGAGACCCAGTACTTC
NA,TRBJ2-2,TRBV10-3,TRBD2,CATLAGGLNTGELFF,TGTGCCACCTTAGCGGGAGGTCTAAACACCGGGGAGCTGTTTTTT
many,TRBJ2-7,TRBV6-1,NA,CASSERRASSYEQYF,TGTGCCAGCAGTGAAAGGCGGGCAAGCTCCTACGAGCAGTACTTC
NA,TRBJ2-7,TRBV9,NA,CASSVGEVNEQYF,TGTGCCAGCAGCGTAGGGGAGGTGAATGAGCAGTACTTC
NA,TRBJ1-5,TRBV7-9,TRBD1,CASSLSGTGGNQPQHF,TGTGCCAGCAGCCTTTCTGGGACAGGGGGCAATCAGCCCCAGCATTTT
NA,TRBJ2-5,TRBV11-2,TRBD2,CASSLEDAGAEAQYF,TGTGCCAGCAGCTTAGAGGACGCGGGAGCGGAGGCCCAGTACTTC
NA,TRBJ1-1,TRBV7-7,NA,CASTLTRDGRTEAFF,TGTGCCAGCACCCTAACCCGAGACGGTCGGACTGAAGCTTTCTTT
few,TRBJ2-2,TRBV5-1,NA,CASSSAWQGAGELFF,TGCGCCAGCAGCTCGGCATGGCAGGGAGCCGGGGAGCTGTTTTTT
NA,TRBJ1-1,TRBV7-9,NA,CASSLGASEAFF,TGTGCCAGCAGCTTGGGGGCGAGTGAAGCTTTCTTT
many,TRBJ2-7,TRBV5-1,TRBD1,CASSLGQDRGSYEQYF,TGCGCCAGCAGCTTGGGGCAGGACAGGGGCTCCTACGAGCAGTACTTC
few,TRBJ2-3,TRBV2,NA,CASPAGASTDTQYF,TGTGCCAGCCCGGCGGGGGCTAGCACAGATACGCAGTATTTT
few,TRBJ1-4,TRBV9,TRBD1,CASSVGQSGEKLFF,TGTGCCAGCAGCGTGGGACAGTCGGGTGAAAAACTGTTTTTT
NA,TRBJ1-6,TRBV7-2,NA,CASSFSGRISPLHF,TGTGCCAGCAGCTTTAGCGGGAGAATCTCACCCCTCCACTTT
many,TRBJ1-1,TRBV19,NA,CASTLQGNTEAFF,TGTGCCAGTACCCTTCAGGGGAACACTGAAGCTTTCTTT
NA,TRBJ1-2,TRBV20-1,TRBD1,CSAGQDVYGYTF,TGCAGTGCTGGACAGGACGTGTATGGCTACACCTTC
NA,TRBJ2-5,TRBV5-4,NA,CAIRPDLPPQTEETQYF,TGTGCCATCCGACCCGATTTACCTCCGCAGACGGAAGAGACCCAGTACTTC
NA,TRBJ2-7,TRBV9,NA,CASSVGDNPYEQYF,TGTGCCAGCAGCGTAGGGGACAATCCCTACGAGCAGTACTTC
many,TRBJ2-5,TRBV11-2,TRBD1,CASSLTPGQVQETQYF,TGTGCCAGCAGCTTGACGCCGGGACAGGTACAAGAGACCCAGTACTTC